This TCR beta chain was sequenced for a study of blood T cells in healthy people across ages. A J-beta primer mix and a sample-barcoded 5' primer were used in a second PCR of about 7 to 12 cycles. Every cDNA molecule bore a tag from a template-switch adaptor containing 12 random nucleotides. TCRdb re-derived calls from the 5' RACE reads in MiXCR, one entry per CDR3 protein. The profile shows 800,000 to 1,300,000 distinct CDR3 sequences, almost 25% of them singletons. Broader study findings: Across samples, TCR beta diversity tracked strongly with naive T cell percentage.

On this clonotype itself: Antigen unknown.

The length of the CDR3 is 13 residues. Per the germline V gene, CDR1 is SGHAT and CDR2 is FQNNGV. V lost 4 bases, J lost 9 bases, and 6 bases stayed unmatched. These data are also associated with another study on T cells of mothers and their children.

The TCR comes from a girl aged 2 to 9 in good health. The source material was blood. The chain recombines TRBV11-2 with TRBJ1-2, with 9 bases that match TRBD1. CDR3 in DNA: TGTGCCAGCAGCTGGGGACAGGGCAAGAGCTACACCTTC. This translates into CASSWGQGKSYTF.